The sequence of this TCR beta chain was determined in a study of blood T cell repertoires in COVID-19. Whole-study context: Samples representing acute and convalescent COVID-19 were sourced from the United States, Italy and Spain. The cDNA or gDNA used as material had been derived from T cells, B-cell-depleted T cells, or PBMCs.

Original data processing: Estimates of nucleated cell counts were drawn from the amplification of reference gene primers. Using immunoSEQ multiplex PCR, the repertoire was profiled, and TCRdb retains in-frame clones only, with some absent. The DNA was the basis for D and trimming; V, J and clone size are from that table. The table has approximately 300,000 clones, around 80% seen once. The CDR3 is 15 amino acids. Trimming took 6 bases from V and 5 from J, leaving 16 bases between them. Germline assignment: CDR1 MDHEN and CDR2 SYDVKM. The sequenced sample consisted of peripheral blood. The V call is TRBV28, the J call TRBJ1-4; tentative D call: TRBD1 (6 bases). The receptor was isolated from a woman between 45 and 60 years old with acute or convalescent COVID-19. The CDR3 DNA is TGTGCCAGCAGAACTAGTGGGGGCAAAAATGAAAAACTGTTTTTT. Residues: CASRTSGGKNEKLFF.